The clone carrying this T cell receptor (beta chain) was counted a single time. The data are from a study of blood T cell repertoires in COVID-19. For the study at large: Whether acute or convalescent, the COVID-19 samples came from the United States, Italy and Spain.

Measured with immunoSEQ multiplex PCR; TCRdb has only the in-frame clones, and not every one. This table has roughly 170,000 clones, 80% to 90% appearing once. This CDR3 has 12 residues. V shed 4 bases and J shed 7 bases, with 7 bases lying between them. Germline CDR1 reads MNHEY; CDR2 reads SMNVEV (reference sequence). The chain couples TRBV27 to TRBJ1-4; no firm D call. The receptor's source is a man aged 40-50 years who had recovered from COVID-19. The sequencing sample was made of peripheral blood. CDR3 bases: TGTGCCAGCAGTTCCGGGGTTGAAAAACTGTTTTTT. Translating it yields CASSSGVEKLFF.